This TCR beta chain was sequenced for a study of shared clonotypes between healthy human individuals. Study background: CD4 naive and memory got three plates each, CD8 naive two, CD8 memory one.

Broader study findings: With few donors, the genetic and exposure-history diversity represented was limited. Only blood underwent sampling, and tissue repertoires likely differ.

The ends lost 4 bases at V and 5 bases at J; junction bases unmatched: 7. CDR3 size: 16 residues. The germline V gene has CDR1 MGHRA and CDR2 YSYEKL. Concerning this clone itself: Antigen specificity is unknown.

Naive-designated CD8 cells lacked CD45RO, were positively enriched for CCR7, and omitted terminally differentiated effector memory CD45RA+ cells. Replicate PCRs run on sorted subsets employed approximately 200 ng DNA, approximately 30,000 T cell genomes. Measured with immunoSEQ multiplex PCR; TCRdb has only the in-frame clones, and not every one. The repertoire holds just over 2,000,000 clones, with just under 95% as singletons. Sequencing used naive CD8+ T cells sorted from blood. The TCR sequence derives from a man younger than 35 in good health. The chain carries TRBV4-1 and TRBJ2-3, with TRBD2 matching 12 bases. The CDR3 loop reads CASSLRLAGAIDTQYF. CDR3 coding DNA: TGCGCCAGCAGCCTTAGACTAGCGGGAGCAATAGATACGCAGTATTTT.